The 17 T cell receptor beta chains in this list originate from one sample, sequenced in a study of blood T cell repertoires in COVID-19. Some clones are missing from TCRdb's copy, which holds only in-frame ones; the method was immunoSEQ multiplex PCR. Of 150,000 to 200,000 clones in the sample, about four fifths were seen once. Sequencing was carried out using peripheral blood. Every receptor here comes from a woman aged 70-85 years with acute or convalescent COVID-19.

The genes are TRBV12-3 or TRBV12-4 and TRBJ1-2; D not resolved. CDR3 length: 13 residues. Trimming took off 4 bases at V and 4 bases at J, with 10 bases between the two ends. The CDR3 is CASSSARGYGYTF. The DNA of the CDR3 is TGTGCCAGCAGTTCCGCCCGGGGCTATGGCTACACCTTC.

V gene TRBV27 combines with J gene TRBJ1-2; D call uncertain. The CDR3 consists of 15 residues. V lost 4 bases and J 1 base, leaving 13 bases between the germline ends. Germline V CDR1 and CDR2: MNHEY, SMNVEV (reference sequence). The CDR3 nucleotides are TGTGCCAGCAGTTCCTTCGGAGCTGGTAACTATGGCTACACCTTC. Its protein is CASSSFGAGNYGYTF.

V is TRBV6-2 or TRBV6-3 and J is TRBJ2-1; 7 nucleotides line up with TRBD2. Looked up from germline, CDR1 is MNHEY and CDR2 is SVGEGT. The length of the CDR3 is 18 residues. The junction had 9 bases not matched to a gene; V was cut back by 0 bases and J by 1 base. The CDR3 is CASSYSNGLVGSYNEQFF. Here the CDR3 DNA reads TGTGCCAGCAGTTACTCGAACGGACTAGTGGGATCCTACAATGAGCAGTTCTTC.

This rearrangement joins TRBV6-5 to TRBJ2-3, with TRBD2 identical over 8 bases. Per the germline V gene, CDR1 is MNHEY and CDR2 is SVGAGI. V shed 10 bases and J 3 bases; nucleotides not matched to a gene: 9. The CDR3 has 14 residues. The CDR3 DNA reads as TGTGCCACTGGACCGGGACTAGAAACAGATACGCAGTATTTT. Translated: CATGPGLETDTQYF.

The chain employs TRBV6-5 and TRBJ2-3; D is unresolved. V dropped 6 bases and J dropped 2 bases, with 15 bases sitting between them. The germline V gene encodes CDR1 MNHEY and CDR2 SVGAGI. The CDR3 is 15 amino acids. CDR3 sequence (DNA): TGTGCCAGCAGCAACAAACCCGTCCCCACAGATACGCAGTATTTT. Encoded protein: CASSNKPVPTDTQYF.

This clone was recorded only once. The chain is built from TRBV18 and TRBJ2-7; D ambiguous. With 4 bases removed from V and 5 bases from J, the gap between germline ends came to 12 bases. Per germline, CDR1 KGHSH and CDR2 LQKENI. The CDR3 covers 13 residues. The CDR3 region has the DNA TGTGCCAGCTCACTTTTTCGGCAGGACGAGCAGTACTTC. Protein: CASSLFRQDEQYF.

This clone was observed once. The gene calls are TRBV11-2 and TRBJ2-7; D unresolved. This CDR3 is 14 amino acids long. Per germline, CDR1 SGHAT and CDR2 FQNNGV. V was shortened by 5 bases and J by 0 bases, with 11 bases between the two germline ends. This CDR3 is CASSLRQISYEQYF. CDR3 coding DNA: TGTGCCAGCAGCCTTAGACAAATCTCCTACGAGCAGTACTTC. The variable domain in full, completed from reference TRBV11-2 and TRBJ2-7, reads EAGVAQSPRYKIIEKRQSVAFWCNPISGHATLYWYQQILGQGPKLLIQFQNNGVVDDSQLPKDRFSAERLKGVDSTLKIQPAKLEDSAVYLCASSLRQISYEQYFGPGTRLTVT.

The chain has TRBV4-3 and TRBJ1-2, with 11 bases aligning to TRBD1. The germline CDR1 and CDR2 sequences are LGHNA and YSLEER. V trimming: 0 bases; J trimming: 3 bases; junction bases outside the gene matches: 9. The CDR3 totals 18 residues. CDR3 region: CASSQDLGTGGIYYGYTF. The CDR3 region has the DNA TGCGCCAGCAGCCAAGATCTGGGGACAGGGGGTATCTACTATGGCTACACCTTC.

In its sample, this clone was seen a few times. The rearrangement joins TRBV7-9 to TRBJ1-4; D remains ambiguous. The CDR3 runs to 14 residues. Trimming stripped 5 bases from V and 10 bases from J, with 17 bases between. CDR1 and CDR2 from the germline V gene are SEHNR and FQNEAQ (reference sequence). This CDR3 is CASSMTAGSGKLFF. The CDR3 coding sequence is TGTGCCAGCAGCATGACCGCAGGTTCAGGAAAACTGTTTTTT. The variable domain in full, completed from reference TRBV7-9 and TRBJ1-4, reads DTGVSQNPRHKITKRGQNVTFRCDPISEHNRLYWYRQTLGQGPEFLTYFQNEAQLEKSRLLSDRFSAERPKGSFSTLEIQRTEQGDSAMYLCASSMTAGSGKLFFGSGTQLSVL.

Here the CDR3 reads CASSVRGSRDGYTF. In DNA, the CDR3 is TGTGCCAGCAGCGTTCGAGGCAGTAGAGATGGCTACACCTTC. This chain joins TRBV9 and TRBJ1-2; no clear D. This CDR3 has 14 amino acids. Germline values: CDR1 SGDLS, CDR2 YYNGEE. Trimming shortened V by 2 bases and J by 6 bases, and 14 bases separated the two germline ends.

The rearrangement uses TRBV28 and TRBJ1-5, with a weak D call TRBD1 (5 bases). Trimming cost V 6 bases and J 0 bases, with 12 bases left between them. Germline V lookup: CDR1 MDHEN, CDR2 SYDVKM. The CDR3 extends over 15 amino acids. This chain's CDR3 is CASRRTGHSNQPQHF. In DNA form, the CDR3 reads TGTGCCAGCAGGCGCACAGGACATAGCAATCAGCCCCAGCATTTT.

In this sample, this clone turned up once. The chain employs TRBV9 and TRBJ1-4, with D possibly TRBD1 on 5 matching bases. This CDR3 spans 15 amino acids. CDR1 is SGDLS, CDR2 YYNGEE, per germline. V was clipped by 0 bases and J by 4 bases, with 10 bases between them. CDR3: CASSVAVGGNEKLFF. CDR3 bases: TGTGCCAGCAGCGTAGCTGTGGGGGGTAATGAAAAACTGTTTTTT.

This rearrangement joins TRBV2 to TRBJ2-5; D unclear. CDR1 SNHLY and CDR2 FYNNEI come from the germline V gene. The CDR3 consists of 14 residues. V was clipped by 4 bases and J by 4 bases, with 13 bases between them. For the CDR3, the DNA is TGTGCCAGCAGTGTCGCCAGTCAGGCAGAGACCCAGTACTTC. This encodes CASSVASQAETQYF.

The genes are TRBV5-6 and TRBJ1-5; the D gene is possibly TRBD1 (5 bases). In germline, CDR1 is SGHDT, CDR2 YYEEEE. The CDR3 is 13 amino acids. Trimming removed 0 bases from V and 5 bases from J, with 6 bases in between. CDR3 nucleotides: TGTGCCAGCAGCTTGGCAGGGTATCAGCCCCAGCATTTT. Translating gives CASSLAGYQPQHF.

The genes are TRBV28 and TRBJ2-7; TRBD2 matches 7 bases. This CDR3 is built from 14 residues. The germline V gene has CDR1 MDHEN and CDR2 SYDVKM. The V segment lost 2 bases and the J segment 2 bases; nucleotides outside the gene matches: 3. CDR3 nucleotides: TGTGCCAGCAGTTTAAGACTAGCTACCTACGAGCAGTACTTC. This translates into CASSLRLATYEQYF.

In this sample, this clone turned up once. CDR3 nucleotides: TGTGCCAGCAGCCTCGCGGGGAGTGGTCGGATCTACGAGCAGTACTTC. Protein product: CASSLAGSGRIYEQYF. The chain has TRBV28 and TRBJ2-7, with D maybe TRBD2 (6 bases). CDR3 size: 16 residues. The germline V gene encodes CDR1 MDHEN and CDR2 SYDVKM. The V and J ends lost 6 bases and 3 bases respectively, with 21 bases between them.

This clone was observed a handful of times. The chain links TRBV2 to TRBJ1-4, with 9 bases fitting TRBD1. V shed 7 bases, J shed 4 bases, and the junction held 10 bases outside the gene matches. The CDR3 loop spans 16 amino acids. The germline CDR1 and CDR2 sequences are SNHLY and FYNNEI. The CDR3 coding sequence is TGTGCCAGCACTCCGATCCAGGGACAGGGTAATGAAAAACTGTTTTTT. This gives the protein CASTPIQGQGNEKLFF.